These 2 T cell receptor beta chains originate from one sample sequenced in a study of blood T cell repertoires in COVID-19. The table came from immunoSEQ multiplex PCR; TCRdb's copy has only in-frame clones and leaves some out. The sample shows 300,000 or so clones, more than 75% of them seen only once. Sequences were obtained from PBMCs or T cells enriched from blood (not recorded which). Receptor source: a woman aged 18-30 years who had recovered from COVID-19.

The J gene is TRBJ2-1, the V gene TRBV5-1, with D possibly being TRBD2 (6 bases). The CDR3 is made up of 18 amino acids. The V and J ends lost 7 bases and 4 bases respectively, with 27 bases between them. Looked up from germline, CDR1 is SGHRS and CDR2 is YFSETQ. The CDR3 reads CASAISPLGGIVYNEQFF. In nucleotides, the CDR3 is TGCGCCAGCGCCATCTCCCCCCTCGGCGGGATTGTTTACAATGAGCAGTTCTTC.

J is TRBJ1-5 and V is TRBV4-2; unclear D gene. V lost 1 base and J lost 4, with 8 bases in between. CDR1 and CDR2 (germline): LGHNA, YNFKEQ. The CDR3 runs 14 residues. The CDR3 nucleotides read TGTGCCAGCAGCCAAGTAAGAGGGAATCAGCCCCAGCATTTT. This codes for CASSQVRGNQPQHF.